The sequence of this T cell receptor beta chain was determined in a study of OX40 agonist ivuxolimab in advanced cancers. In the study overall: An agonistic human IgG2 monoclonal antibody against OX40 (CD134) was given. Broader study findings: Among the lowest levels of clonal expansion were found in partial responders at 0.1-3.0 mg/kg.

This clone was seen only a few times. Its specificity is not known. Patients were ineligible given autoimmune disease history or systemic immunosuppression. The V gene's germline CDR1 is SEHNR and CDR2 FQNEAQ (reference sequence). V lost 5 bases and J 1 base, leaving 3 bases between the germline ends. CDR3 length equals 12 residues. Profiling relied on immunoSEQ multiplex PCR, and the TCRdb table lists in-frame clones only, not all of them. The profile covers some 80,000 clones, with around 87% appearing a single time and 0.25% to 0.4% taken by the ten largest. The chain links TRBV7-9 to TRBJ1-5; no reliable D call. The sample in question was CD4+ or CD8+ T cells sorted from blood, obtained in a trial of the OX40 agonist ivuxolimab. The clonotype originates from an adult with an advanced solid tumor such as melanoma, head and neck, liver or kidney cancer. The CDR3 loop reads CASSRSNQPQHF. The DNA for the CDR3 is TGTGCCAGCAGCAGAAGCAATCAGCCCCAGCATTTT.